Shown below are 24 T cell receptor beta chains from a single sample sequenced in a study of Ad26.COV2.S vaccination and SARS-CoV-2 variants. Documented treatment: 15 to 20 received Ad26.COV2.S at low or high dose, single or two shots; five or six received placebo; per-sample allocation not given. Material that was analyzed had been drawn on day 63 after the first vaccine or placebo injection. The repertoire was sequenced with immunoSEQ multiplex PCR; TCRdb's copy has only in-frame clones and lacks some. This sample has about 400,000 clones, with 92% found just once. The material was peripheral blood, obtained in a trial of Ad26.COV2.S vaccine versus placebo. Receptor source: a person between 18 and 60 years old who received the Ad26.COV2.S COVID-19 vaccine or a placebo.

In DNA form, the CDR3 reads TGTGCCAGCAGCGAACAGGTTTTTATGGGAACAGATACGCAGTATTTT. Amino acids: CASSEQVFMGTDTQYF. The chain recombines TRBV6-1 with TRBJ2-3, with D possibly matching TRBD1 (5 bases). Trimming took 6 bases from V and 3 from J, leaving 19 bases between them. This CDR3 spans 16 amino acids. CDR1 is MNHNS and CDR2 is SASEGT in the germline V gene.

The chain uses TRBV11-2 and TRBJ2-7; D possibly matches TRBD1 or TRBD2 (5 bases each). Trimming cost V 2 bases and J 3 bases, with 14 bases left between them. The CDR3 totals 15 residues. Germline assignment: CDR1 SGHAT and CDR2 FQNNGV. The CDR3 protein is CASSLLDGTDYEQYF. In nucleotides, the CDR3 is TGTGCCAGCAGCTTACTAGACGGGACCGACTACGAGCAGTACTTC.

The chain combines TRBV6-2 or TRBV6-3 with TRBJ1-2; D is unresolved. The ends were cut back, 2 bases at V and 4 bases at J, with 5 bases in the middle. The CDR3 extends over 12 amino acids. Germline CDR1 and CDR2: MNHEY and SVGEGT. The DNA for the CDR3 is TGTGCCAGCAGTTACCGGATCTATGGCTACACCTTC. Translated: CASSYRIYGYTF.

This chain joins TRBV7-9 and TRBJ1-6, with D possibly TRBD1 on 5 matching bases. The V end lost 0 bases, the J end lost 11 bases, and 8 bases lay between the germline ends. CDR1 SEHNR and CDR2 FQNEAQ come from the germline V gene (reference sequence). The CDR3 is made up of 13 amino acids. The CDR3 reads CASSLAEGTPLHF. Here the CDR3 DNA reads TGTGCCAGCAGCTTAGCTGAGGGGACACCCCTCCACTTT.

V usage is TRBV4-2 and J usage is TRBJ2-3; D not resolved. Germline CDR1 is LGHNA and CDR2 is YNFKEQ. This CDR3 region has 16 residues. V was shortened by 2 bases and J by 0 bases, with 12 bases between the two germline ends. CDR3 sequence reads: CASSQQRVVSTDTQYF. The CDR3 region has the DNA TGTGCCAGCAGCCAACAAAGGGTGGTAAGCACAGATACGCAGTATTTT.

V gene TRBV12-5 combines with J gene TRBJ1-5; D unclear. Trimming removed 2 bases from V and 4 bases from J, with 3 bases in between. The germline V gene has CDR1 LGHNT and CDR2 FRNRAP. This CDR3 contains 12 residues. The CDR3 loop is CASGLTNQPQHF. CDR3 DNA sequence: TGTGCTAGTGGTTTGACAAATCAGCCCCAGCATTTT.

The chain carries TRBV5-5 and TRBJ2-7; 7 bases agree with TRBD1. The CDR3 runs to 17 residues. CDR1 SGHKS and CDR2 YYEKEE come from the germline V gene (reference sequence). Unmatched junction bases numbered 13, after V lost 4 bases and J lost 0 bases. The CDR3 here is CASSPRDRHSNSYEQYF. The CDR3, as DNA: TGTGCCAGCAGCCCAAGGGACAGACATTCAAACTCCTACGAGCAGTACTTC.

V and J are TRBV6-1 and TRBJ1-1; D is possibly TRBD1 (6 bases). CDR3 length: 15 amino acids. The germline gives CDR1 MNHNS, CDR2 SASEGT. Trimming cost V 1 base and J 0 bases, with 9 bases left between them. CDR3 sequence reads: CASSEDRVLNTEAFF. CDR3 nucleotide sequence: TGTGCCAGCAGTGAAGACAGGGTGTTGAACACTGAAGCTTTCTTT.

The chain joins TRBV6-2 or TRBV6-3 to TRBJ2-3; 7 bases match TRBD1. Unmatched junction bases numbered 10, after V lost 4 bases and J lost 0 bases. The CDR3 covers 17 residues. Germline V gene sequence: CDR1 MNHEY, CDR2 SVGEGT. The CDR3 coding sequence is TGTGCCAGCAGTTTTGTTTCGGGACAGATAAGCACAGATACGCAGTATTTT. The encoded protein is CASSFVSGQISTDTQYF.

The J gene is TRBJ2-7, the V gene TRBV20-1, with 8 nucleotides matching TRBD2. From germline, CDR1 is DFQATT and CDR2 SNEGSKA (reference sequence). CDR3 length: 15 residues. The V segment lost 3 bases and the J segment 0 bases; nucleotides outside the gene matches: 7. CDR3 in DNA: TGCAGTGCTAGTGGTACTAGCGGATCCTCCTACGAGCAGTACTTC. This translates into CSASGTSGSSYEQYF.

The genes are TRBV6-5 and TRBJ1-1, with unresolved D. CDR1 MNHEY and CDR2 SVGAGI come from the germline V gene. The CDR3 has 13 amino acids. V lost 0 bases and J lost 2, with 4 bases in between. This CDR3 reads CASSYSFNTEAFF. The CDR3, as DNA: TGTGCCAGCAGTTACTCCTTTAACACTGAAGCTTTCTTT.

The chain has TRBV24-1 and TRBJ1-5, with 7 bases fitting TRBD1. Germline CDR1 reads KGHDR; CDR2 reads SFDVKD. V lost 2 bases, J lost 9 bases, and 0 bases stayed unmatched. CDR3 length: 12 residues. The CDR3 nucleotides read TGTGCCACCAGTGATTCAGGGGGGCCCCAGCATTTT. Protein product: CATSDSGGPQHF.

The chain recombines TRBV5-1 with TRBJ1-1, with a possible D match to TRBD1 (5 bases). CDR3 length equals 14 residues. CDR1 and CDR2 from the germline V gene are SGHRS and YFSETQ. Trimming took 0 bases from V and 5 from J, leaving 11 bases between them. CDR3 in amino acids: CASSLARDWTEAFF. The CDR3 DNA follows: TGCGCCAGCAGCTTGGCCAGGGATTGGACTGAAGCTTTCTTT.

The chain links TRBV11-2 to TRBJ2-5; D is unresolved. From germline, CDR1 is SGHAT and CDR2 FQNNGV. Trimming took off 0 bases at V and 2 bases at J, with 7 bases between the two ends. The CDR3 runs to 14 residues. The CDR3 coding sequence is TGTGCCAGCAGCTTAGAAGTGGGACAAGAGACCCAGTACTTC. Amino acid sequence: CASSLEVGQETQYF.

This sequence joins TRBV5-4 and TRBJ2-3; no definite D call. Between the trimmed V and J ends, which lost 4 bases and 1 base, there was a span of 13 bases. The CDR3 runs to 15 residues. Germline V lookup: CDR1 SGHNT, CDR2 YYREEE (reference sequence). CDR3 loop: CASSTISQGTDTQYF. DNA of the CDR3: TGTGCCAGCAGCACCATTAGCCAGGGCACAGATACGCAGTATTTT. The variable domain in full, completed from reference TRBV5-4 and TRBJ2-3, reads ETGVTQSPTHLIKTRGQQVTLRCSSQSGHNTVSWYQQALGQGPQFIFQYYREEENGRGNFPPRFSGLQFPNYSSELNVNALELDDSALYLCASSTISQGTDTQYFGPGTRLTVL.

This chain joins TRBV27 and TRBJ2-2; D tentatively fits TRBD1 or TRBD2 (5 bases each). The germline V and J ends were trimmed by 7 bases and 7 bases, with 10 bases remaining between them. This CDR3 contains 12 residues. Germline lookup yields CDR1 MNHEY and CDR2 SMNVEV (reference sequence). CDR3 region: CASMGVGGELFF. In DNA, the CDR3 is TGTGCCAGCATGGGGGTGGGCGGGGAGCTGTTTTTT.

The chain links TRBV30 to TRBJ2-2; D is unclear. V lost 1 base and J 5 bases, leaving 14 bases between the germline ends. Germline CDR1 reads GTSNPN; CDR2 reads SVGIG (reference sequence). The CDR3 is 15 amino acids. The CDR3, as DNA: TGTGCCTGGAGTGGAAGATCACTCGGAACCGGGGAGCTGTTTTTT. Amino acid sequence: CAWSGRSLGTGELFF.

CDR3 DNA: TGTGCCAGCAGACCATCAGAGTGGGAGACCCAGTACTTC. Translating gives CASRPSEWETQYF. The V call is TRBV28, the J call TRBJ2-5; D gene unclear. From germline, CDR1 is MDHEN and CDR2 SYDVKM. The V end was cut by 6 bases, the J end by 5 bases, with 13 bases between. There are 13 residues in the CDR3.

V is TRBV5-1 and J is TRBJ1-2, with D possibly matching TRBD1 (6 bases). Germline CDR1 SGHRS, CDR2 YFSETQ. V was shortened by 4 bases and J by 6 bases, with 16 bases between the two germline ends. This CDR3 comprises 14 residues. Here the CDR3 reads CASSLPGTFNGYTF. CDR3 coding DNA: TGCGCCAGCAGCCTTCCCGGGACATTTAATGGCTACACCTTC.

This rearrangement joins TRBV2 to TRBJ1-2, with 12 bases lining up with TRBD1. In germline, CDR1 is SNHLY, CDR2 FYNNEI. The CDR3 has 13 amino acids. The trim removed 9 bases at V and 7 bases at J, leaving 6 bases unmatched. Here the CDR3 reads CARAGTGGLGYTF. The CDR3 DNA reads as TGTGCCAGGGCCGGGACAGGGGGCCTTGGCTACACCTTC.

The DNA of the CDR3 is TGCGCCAGCAGCTTGGCCGAGGGAGAAGCTTTCTTT. Its protein is CASSLAEGEAFF. This chain joins TRBV5-1 and TRBJ1-1; the D is unclear. V lost 0 bases, J lost 8 bases, and 8 bases lay in between. Germline CDR1 reads SGHRS; CDR2 reads YFSETQ. The CDR3 runs to 12 residues.

This chain uses TRBV18 with TRBJ2-5; 7 positions agree with TRBD2. V lost 2 bases, J lost 4 bases, and 4 bases stayed unmatched. Germline CDR1 KGHSH, CDR2 LQKENI. The CDR3 runs 14 residues. The chain's CDR3 is CASSPIAGVETQYF. CDR3 nucleotides: TGTGCCAGCTCACCAATCGCGGGGGTAGAGACCCAGTACTTC. Together with reference TRBV18 and TRBJ2-5, the CDR3 gives the full variable domain: NAGVMQNPRHLVRRRGQEARLRCSPMKGHSHVYWYRQLPEEGLKFMVYLQKENIIDESGMPKERFSAEFPKEGPSILRIQQVVRGDSAAYFCASSPIAGVETQYFGPGTRLLVL.

The CDR3 region is CASGTGWYVGEQFF. DNA for the CDR3: TGTGCCAGCGGGACAGGGTGGTATGTTGGTGAGCAGTTCTTC. This sequence joins TRBV5-8 and TRBJ2-1; 9 nucleotides line up with TRBD1. Per germline, CDR1 SGHTS and CDR2 YDEGEE. Trimming at V came to 7 bases and at J to 9 bases, leaving 11 bases not matched to a gene. The CDR3 covers 14 residues.

The table lists this clone with a few counts. This chain connects TRBV11-2 to TRBJ1-4; the D is unclear. V lost 5 bases and J lost 8, with 15 bases in between. Germline values: CDR1 SGHAT, CDR2 FQNNGV. The CDR3 consists of 14 residues. CDR3 residues: CASSPQSSREKLFF. CDR3 DNA: TGTGCCAGCAGCCCTCAGTCGTCTCGGGAAAAACTGTTTTTT.